Included here is one TCR beta chain sequence, with context. Its antigen remains unidentified. It has no much larger one-base neighbor in the sample; base qualities were not kept. Systemically healthy Caucasian individuals from Russia, roughly 40 in total and aged roughly 6 to 95 years, were included as donors. Around 9.9 milliliters of peripheral blood were collected from each donor into EDTA-treated Vacutainer tubes. Ficoll-Paque density-gradient centrifugation was used to isolate PBMCs, with at least 6 million per sample. Trizol reagent was used to extract total RNA from the PBMCs, yielding at least 6 micrograms per sample. Naive CD45RAhigh/CD27high T cell percentages were measured by flow cytometry on a PBMC aliquot from every donor. The CDR3 has 17 amino acids, counting the end cysteine and phenylalanine. Here the CDR3 DNA is all that survives: 51 bases in frame from base 1. The CDR1 and CDR2 encoded by the germline V gene (reference sequence) are LNHNV and YYDKDF. V was cut back by 5 bases and J by 0 bases, leaving a gap of 20 bases between them.

This sample stems from a study of blood T cells in healthy people across ages (dated by TCRdb to between 2014 and 2017). About the study as a whole: In model experiments, roughly one uniquely barcoded TCR beta cDNA molecule per two T cells was captured by template switching. Donors were grouped into four age groups: young (average 16 years), middle-aged (around 39), aged (over 55) and long-lived (around 82). To track age-related changes in TCR beta repertoire diversity, the study relied on deep sequencing normalized with unique cDNA molecular identifiers. For two donors (one aged 18 to 29 and one aged 80 or older), the study analyzed two additional independent replicas of 1 million unique cDNA reads from the same blood draw. To avoid experimental bias, donors of different ages were distributed randomly across sequencing lanes.

The library came from 5' RACE. Sequencing was performed on an Illumina HiSeq 2500. A second PCR of about 6 to 11 cycles was performed with a sample-barcoded 5' primer and a J-beta primer mix. Each TCR beta cDNA molecule received a unique molecular identifier from a template-switch 5' adaptor carrying 12 random nucleotides. Each sample yielded at least 2.5 million CDR3-containing paired-end reads. The Mint cDNA synthesis kit, primed by a TRBC-specific oligonucleotide, was used to synthesize first-strand cDNA from all RNA. Following uracil-DNA glycosylase treatment, a first 18-cycle PCR with universal primers M1SS and BC2_uni_R was performed on all cDNA. In the original analysis: For normalization, 1 million high-quality reads, each with a distinct molecular identifier, were randomly selected from each sample. Reads with shared molecular identifiers were discarded instead of being binned into consensus sequences. MiTCR, with a Q25 quality threshold and the strictest error-elimination algorithm, was used for CDR3 identification, clonotype clustering and error correction. A nonparametric unseen species model with Euler transformation was used to estimate a lower bound on total TCR beta diversity. Starting from the raw public reads, TCRdb applied fastp trimming at Q25, assembled clones with MiXCR and retained in-frame beta chains. Rows are unified per CDR3 protein, each entry keeping the most common DNA and genes. V and J calls and clone size were set by TCRdb, not the authors. This sample comprises hundreds of thousands of distinct CDR3 sequences, 32% of them detected only once. The ten largest clones add up to 15% to 19% of the sample.

General study outcomes and caveats: As age increased, observed TCR beta diversity per million T cells dropped in a roughly linear way, and a significant reduction was already evident by age 40. Estimates of total diversity based on one million sequenced T cells were regarded as lower bounds and as underestimates. Conclusive comparison of naive and antigen-experienced compartments was prevented by the profiling of bulk unsorted PBMCs. A strong correlation was found between observed TCR beta diversity and the percentage of naive T cells measured by flow cytometry. Donor CMV infection status was unknown, potentially confounding age-related changes in expanded clonotypes. Compared with the aged group, the long-lived group had more naive CD4+ T cells, fewer expanded clones and increased TCR diversity, suggesting age selection.

Sample: blood. This chain joins TRBV15 to TRBJ2-7, with a weak D call of TRBD2 (6 bases match). The TCR sequence derives from a woman aged 80 or over in good health. Donor details come from another sample of the same person, matched by shared clones. The sequence in DNA is TGTGCCACCAGCGGGGGAGGCGCGGGCTTCAGCTCCTACGAGCAGTACTTC. This translates into CATSGGGAGFSSYEQYF.